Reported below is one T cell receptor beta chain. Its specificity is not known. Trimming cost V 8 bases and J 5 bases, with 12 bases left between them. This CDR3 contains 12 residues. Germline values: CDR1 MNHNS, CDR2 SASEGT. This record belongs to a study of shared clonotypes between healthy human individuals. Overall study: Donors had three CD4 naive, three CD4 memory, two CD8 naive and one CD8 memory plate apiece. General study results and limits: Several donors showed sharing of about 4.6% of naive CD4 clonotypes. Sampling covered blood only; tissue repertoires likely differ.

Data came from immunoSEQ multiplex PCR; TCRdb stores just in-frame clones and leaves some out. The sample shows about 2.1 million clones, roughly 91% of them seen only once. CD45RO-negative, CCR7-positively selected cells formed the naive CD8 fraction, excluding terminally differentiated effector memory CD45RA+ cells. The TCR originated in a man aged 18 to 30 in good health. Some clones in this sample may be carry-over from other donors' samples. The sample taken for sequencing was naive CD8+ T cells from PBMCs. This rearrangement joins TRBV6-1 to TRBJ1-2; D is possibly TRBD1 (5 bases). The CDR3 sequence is CASPGGVYGYTF. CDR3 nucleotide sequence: TGTGCCAGCCCTGGGGGGGTTTATGGCTACACCTTC.